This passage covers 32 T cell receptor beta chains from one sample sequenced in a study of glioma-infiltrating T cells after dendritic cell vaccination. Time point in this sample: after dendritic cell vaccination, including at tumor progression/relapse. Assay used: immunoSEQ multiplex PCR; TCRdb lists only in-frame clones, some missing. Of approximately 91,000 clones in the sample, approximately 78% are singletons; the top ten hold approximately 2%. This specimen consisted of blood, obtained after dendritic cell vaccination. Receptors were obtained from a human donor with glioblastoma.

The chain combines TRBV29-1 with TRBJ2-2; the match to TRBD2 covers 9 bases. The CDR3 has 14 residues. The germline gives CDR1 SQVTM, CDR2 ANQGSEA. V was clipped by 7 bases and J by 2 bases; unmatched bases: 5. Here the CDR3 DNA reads TGCAGCGGACTTAGCGGGAGTAACACCGGGGAGCTGTTTTTT. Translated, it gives CSGLSGSNTGELFF.

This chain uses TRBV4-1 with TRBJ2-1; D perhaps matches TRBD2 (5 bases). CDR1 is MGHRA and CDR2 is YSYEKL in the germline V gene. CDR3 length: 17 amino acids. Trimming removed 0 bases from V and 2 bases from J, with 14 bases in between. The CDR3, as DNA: TGCGCCAGCAGCCAAGATATGAGGGCCAGGACCTACAATGAGCAGTTCTTC. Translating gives CASSQDMRARTYNEQFF.

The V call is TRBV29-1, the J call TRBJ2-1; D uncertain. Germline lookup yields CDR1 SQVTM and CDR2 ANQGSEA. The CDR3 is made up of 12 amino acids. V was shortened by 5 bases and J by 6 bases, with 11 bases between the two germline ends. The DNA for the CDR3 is TGCAGCGTTCGAGAGCAGGTCAATGAGCAGTTCTTC. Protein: CSVREQVNEQFF.

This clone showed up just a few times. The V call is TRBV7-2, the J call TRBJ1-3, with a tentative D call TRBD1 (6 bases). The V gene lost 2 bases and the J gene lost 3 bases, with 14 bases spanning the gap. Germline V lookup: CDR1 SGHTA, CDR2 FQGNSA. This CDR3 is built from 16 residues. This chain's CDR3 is CASSLSAGARGNTIYF. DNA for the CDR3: TGTGCCAGCAGCTTATCCGCAGGGGCGCGTGGAAACACCATATATTTT. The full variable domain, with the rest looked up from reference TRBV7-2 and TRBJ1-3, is GAGVSQSPSNKVTEKGKDVELRCDPISGHTALYWYRQSLGQGLEFLIYFQGNSAPDKSGLPSDRFSAERTGGSVSTLTIQRTQQEDSAVYLCASSLSAGARGNTIYFGEGSWLTVV.

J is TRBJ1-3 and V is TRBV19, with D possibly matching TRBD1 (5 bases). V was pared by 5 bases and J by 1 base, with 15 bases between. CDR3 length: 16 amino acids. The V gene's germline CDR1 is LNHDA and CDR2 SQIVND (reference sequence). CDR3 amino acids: CASSVGWDLSGNTIYF. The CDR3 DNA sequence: TGTGCCAGTAGTGTAGGGTGGGACTTATCTGGAAACACCATATATTTT.

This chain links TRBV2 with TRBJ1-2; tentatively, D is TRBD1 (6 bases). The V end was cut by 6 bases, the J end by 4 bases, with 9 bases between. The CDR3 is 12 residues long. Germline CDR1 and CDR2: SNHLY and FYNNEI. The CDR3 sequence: CASRDSGYGYTF. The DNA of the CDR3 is TGTGCCAGCAGGGACAGCGGCTATGGCTACACCTTC.

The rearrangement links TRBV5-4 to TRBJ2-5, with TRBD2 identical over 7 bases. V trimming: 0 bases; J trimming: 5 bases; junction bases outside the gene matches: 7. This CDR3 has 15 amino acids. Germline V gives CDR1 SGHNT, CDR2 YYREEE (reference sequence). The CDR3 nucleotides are TGTGCCAGCAGCTTGGTGGAGAGGGAGGGGGAGACCCAGTACTTC. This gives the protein CASSLVEREGETQYF.

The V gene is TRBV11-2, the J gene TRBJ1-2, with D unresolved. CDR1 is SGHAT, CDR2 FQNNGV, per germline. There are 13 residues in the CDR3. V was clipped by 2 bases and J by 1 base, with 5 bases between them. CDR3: CASSLQVNYGYTF. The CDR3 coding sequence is TGTGCCAGCAGCTTACAGGTTAACTATGGCTACACCTTC.

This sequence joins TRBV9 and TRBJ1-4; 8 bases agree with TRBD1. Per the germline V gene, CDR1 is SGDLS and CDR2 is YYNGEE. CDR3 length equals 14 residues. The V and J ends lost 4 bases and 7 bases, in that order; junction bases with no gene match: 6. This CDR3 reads CASSSRTGTEKLFF. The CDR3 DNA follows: TGTGCCAGCAGCTCCCGGACAGGGACTGAAAAACTGTTTTTT.

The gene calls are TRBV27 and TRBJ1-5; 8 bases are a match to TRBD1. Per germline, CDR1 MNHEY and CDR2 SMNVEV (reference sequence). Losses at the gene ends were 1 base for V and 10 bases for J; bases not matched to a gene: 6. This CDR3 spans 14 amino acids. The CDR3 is CASSLWAGGSPQHF. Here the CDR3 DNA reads TGTGCCAGCAGTTTATGGGCAGGGGGCAGCCCCCAGCATTTT.

The CDR3 spells CASSFRDSSEQYV. CDR3 DNA: TGTGCCAGCAGCTTCCGGGACAGCTCCGAGCAGTACGTC. The chain has TRBV7-9 and TRBJ2-7; 7 positions match TRBD1. Germline V gene sequence: CDR1 SEHNR, CDR2 FQNEAQ (reference sequence). Trimming removed 3 bases from V and 6 bases from J; junction bases left unmatched: 5. The CDR3 consists of 13 residues.

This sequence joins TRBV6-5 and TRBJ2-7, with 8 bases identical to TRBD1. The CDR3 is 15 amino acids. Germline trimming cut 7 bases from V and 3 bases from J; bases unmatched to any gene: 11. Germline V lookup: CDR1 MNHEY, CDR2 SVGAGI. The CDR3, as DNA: TGTGCCAGCACCAGACGACAGGGGCTACACTACGAGCAGTACTTC. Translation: CASTRRQGLHYEQYF.

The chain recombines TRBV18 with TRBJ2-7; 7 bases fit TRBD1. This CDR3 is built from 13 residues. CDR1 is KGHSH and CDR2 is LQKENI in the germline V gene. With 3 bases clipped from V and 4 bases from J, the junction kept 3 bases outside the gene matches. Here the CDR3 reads CASSPGQEYEQYV. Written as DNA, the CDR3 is TGTGCCAGCTCACCCGGACAGGAGTACGAGCAGTACGTC.

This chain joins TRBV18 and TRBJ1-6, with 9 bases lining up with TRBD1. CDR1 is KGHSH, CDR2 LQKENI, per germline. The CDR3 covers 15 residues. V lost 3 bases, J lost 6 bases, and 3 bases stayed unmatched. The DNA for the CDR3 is TGTGCCAGCTCACCGGGGGACAGGGTTAATTCACCCCTCCACTTT. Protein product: CASSPGDRVNSPLHF. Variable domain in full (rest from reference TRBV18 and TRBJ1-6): NAGVMQNPRHLVRRRGQEARLRCSPMKGHSHVYWYRQLPEEGLKFMVYLQKENIIDESGMPKERFSAEFPKEGPSILRIQQVVRGDSAAYFCASSPGDRVNSPLHFGNGTRLTVT.

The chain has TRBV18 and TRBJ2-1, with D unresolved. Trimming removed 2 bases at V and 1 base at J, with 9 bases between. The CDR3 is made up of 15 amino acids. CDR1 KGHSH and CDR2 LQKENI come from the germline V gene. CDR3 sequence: CASSPVSDSYNEQFF. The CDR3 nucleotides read TGTGCCAGCTCACCAGTAAGCGATTCCTACAATGAGCAGTTCTTC.

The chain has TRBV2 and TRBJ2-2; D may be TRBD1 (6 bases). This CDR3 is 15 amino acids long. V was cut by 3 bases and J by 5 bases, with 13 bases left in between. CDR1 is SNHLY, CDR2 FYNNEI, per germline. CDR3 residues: CASSEAQGITGELFF. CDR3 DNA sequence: TGTGCCAGCAGTGAGGCACAGGGTATAACCGGGGAGCTGTTTTTT.

The CDR3 coding sequence is TGTGCCAGCAGTTATGTAGGGGGGGGGCGGGATACGCAGTATTTT. It is translated as CASSYVGGGRDTQYF. This chain connects TRBV7-2 to TRBJ2-3, with TRBD2 as a possible D gene (7 bases). Germline CDR1 is SGHTA and CDR2 is FQGNSA. The germline V and J ends were trimmed by 6 bases and 6 bases, with 19 bases remaining between them. The CDR3 runs to 15 residues.

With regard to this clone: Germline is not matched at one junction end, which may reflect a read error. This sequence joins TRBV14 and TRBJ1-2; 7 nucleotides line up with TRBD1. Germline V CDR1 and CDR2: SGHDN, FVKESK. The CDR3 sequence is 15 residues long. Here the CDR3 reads CASSQLEKGAVGHTF. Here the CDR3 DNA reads TGTGCCAGCAGCCAACTGGAAAAGGGGGCCGTTGGCCACACCTTC.

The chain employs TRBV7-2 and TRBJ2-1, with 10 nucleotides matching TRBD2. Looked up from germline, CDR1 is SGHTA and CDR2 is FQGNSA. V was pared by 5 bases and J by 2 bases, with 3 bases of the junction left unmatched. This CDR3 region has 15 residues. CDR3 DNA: TGTGCCAGCAGCGAGCGGGGGGGTACCTACAATGAGCAGTTCTTC. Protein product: CASSERGGTYNEQFF.

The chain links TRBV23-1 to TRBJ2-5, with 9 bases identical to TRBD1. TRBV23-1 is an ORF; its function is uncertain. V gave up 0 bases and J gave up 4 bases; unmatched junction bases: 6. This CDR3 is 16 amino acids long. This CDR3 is CASSQSTGGLGETQYF. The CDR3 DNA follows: TGCGCCAGCAGTCAATCGACAGGGGGATTAGGAGAGACCCAGTACTTC.

The DNA for the CDR3 is TGTGCCAGCAGCCAAACAGGGAGTGGCCCTGAAGCTTTCTTT. Translating it yields CASSQTGSGPEAFF. The V call is TRBV6-1, the J call TRBJ1-1, with a possible D match to TRBD1 (6 bases). Looked up from germline, CDR1 is MNHNS and CDR2 is SASEGT. There are 14 residues in the CDR3. Between the trimmed V and J ends, which lost 6 bases and 6 bases, there was a span of 17 bases.

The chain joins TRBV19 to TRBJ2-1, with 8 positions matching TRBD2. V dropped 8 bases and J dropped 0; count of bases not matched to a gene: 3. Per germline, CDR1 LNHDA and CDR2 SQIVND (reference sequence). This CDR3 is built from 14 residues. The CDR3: CASGRGVSYNEQFF. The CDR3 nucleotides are TGTGCCAGTGGGCGGGGGGTCTCCTACAATGAGCAGTTCTTC. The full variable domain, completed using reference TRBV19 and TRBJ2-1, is DGGITQSPKYLFRKEGQNVTLSCEQNLNHDAMYWYRQDPGQGLRLIYYSQIVNDFQKGDIAEGYSVSREKKESFPLTVTSAQKNPTAFYLCASGRGVSYNEQFFGPGTRLTVL.

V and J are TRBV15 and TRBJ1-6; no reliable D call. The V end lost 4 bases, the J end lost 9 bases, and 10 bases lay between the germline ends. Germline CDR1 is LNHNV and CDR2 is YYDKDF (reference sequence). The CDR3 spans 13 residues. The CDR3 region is CATSTERGSPLHF. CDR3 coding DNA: TGTGCCACCAGCACAGAGAGAGGTTCACCCCTCCACTTT.

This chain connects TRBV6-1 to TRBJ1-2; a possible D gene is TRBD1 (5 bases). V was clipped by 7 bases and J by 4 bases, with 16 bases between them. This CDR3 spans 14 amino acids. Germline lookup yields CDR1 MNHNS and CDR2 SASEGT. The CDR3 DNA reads TGTGCCAGCAACTTCGCGGGGGGGAGCTATGGCTACACCTTC. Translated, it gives CASNFAGGSYGYTF.

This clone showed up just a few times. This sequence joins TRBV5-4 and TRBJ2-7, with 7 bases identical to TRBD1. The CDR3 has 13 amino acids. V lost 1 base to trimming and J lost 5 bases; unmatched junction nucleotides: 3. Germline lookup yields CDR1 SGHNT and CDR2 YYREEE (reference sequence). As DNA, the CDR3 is TGTGCCAGCAGCTTGATAGACAGGGACGAGCAGTACGTC. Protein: CASSLIDRDEQYV.

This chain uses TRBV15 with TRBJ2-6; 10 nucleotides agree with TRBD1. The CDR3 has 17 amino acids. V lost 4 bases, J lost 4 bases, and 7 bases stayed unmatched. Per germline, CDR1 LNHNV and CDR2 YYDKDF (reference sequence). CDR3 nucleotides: TGTGCCACCAGCACGGGACAGGGGACAAGAGGGGCCAACGTCCTGACTTTC. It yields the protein CATSTGQGTRGANVLTF.

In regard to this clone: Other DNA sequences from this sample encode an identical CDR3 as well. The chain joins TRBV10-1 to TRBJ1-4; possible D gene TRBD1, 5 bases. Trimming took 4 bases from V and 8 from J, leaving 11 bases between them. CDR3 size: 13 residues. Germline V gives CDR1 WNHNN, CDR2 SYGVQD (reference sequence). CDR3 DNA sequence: TGCGCCAGCAGTGCGGGACTCGGCGAAAAACTGTTTTTT. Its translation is CASSAGLGEKLFF.

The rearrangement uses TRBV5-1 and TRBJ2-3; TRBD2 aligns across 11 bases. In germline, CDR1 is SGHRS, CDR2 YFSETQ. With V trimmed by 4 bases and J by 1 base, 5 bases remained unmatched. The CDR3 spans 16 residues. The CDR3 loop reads CASSRTSGSRTDTQYF. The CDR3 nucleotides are TGCGCCAGCAGCCGGACTAGCGGGTCCCGCACAGATACGCAGTATTTT.

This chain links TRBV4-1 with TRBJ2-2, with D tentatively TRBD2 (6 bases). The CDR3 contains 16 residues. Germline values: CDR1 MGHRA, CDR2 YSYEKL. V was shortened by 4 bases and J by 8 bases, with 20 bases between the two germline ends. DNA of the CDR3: TGCGCCAGCAGCCCCCTTCAGCGGAGGGCCGTTGGGGAGCTGTTTTTT. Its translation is CASSPLQRRAVGELFF.

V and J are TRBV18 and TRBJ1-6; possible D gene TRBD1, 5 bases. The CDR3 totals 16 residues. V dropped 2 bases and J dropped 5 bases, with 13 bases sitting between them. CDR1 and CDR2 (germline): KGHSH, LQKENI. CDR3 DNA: TGTGCCAGCTCACCATTTTCCCAGGGTAATAATTCACCCCTCCACTTT. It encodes CASSPFSQGNNSPLHF.

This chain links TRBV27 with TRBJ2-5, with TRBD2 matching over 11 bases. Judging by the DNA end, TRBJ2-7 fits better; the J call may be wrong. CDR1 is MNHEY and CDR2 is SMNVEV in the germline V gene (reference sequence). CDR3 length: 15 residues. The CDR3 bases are TGTGCCAGCAGTTTCGCTAGCGGGGGGCCCTACGAGCAGTACTTC. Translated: CASSFASGGPYEQYF.

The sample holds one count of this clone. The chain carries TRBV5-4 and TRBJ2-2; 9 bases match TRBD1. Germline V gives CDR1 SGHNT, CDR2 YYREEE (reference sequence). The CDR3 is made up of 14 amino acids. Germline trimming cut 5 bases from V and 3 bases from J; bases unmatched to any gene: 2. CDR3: CASRWTGDTGELFF. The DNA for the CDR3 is TGTGCCAGCAGATGGACAGGGGACACCGGGGAGCTGTTTTTT.